Listed below are T cell receptor beta chains from one sample, sequenced in a study of Ad26.COV2.S vaccination and SARS-CoV-2 variants. Assay used: immunoSEQ multiplex PCR; TCRdb lists only in-frame clones, some missing. The sample records 300,000 to 450,000 clones, roughly nine tenths being singletons. The material was peripheral blood, obtained after recovery from COVID-19. The receptors come from a human donor who had recovered from COVID-19. Both conserved end residues are part of each CDR3. A D gene is named only where the DNA matches it firmly. Only part of the rows carry a size: once, few, many, or a class if the clone is expanded.

size | J | V | length | D | DNA | CDR3
few | TRBJ1-2 | TRBV7-8 | 14 | TRBD1 | TGTGCCAGCAGCTACAAGACAGGGATCCATGGCTACACCTTC | CASSYKTGIHGYTF
. | TRBJ1-2 | TRBV7-2 | 15 | . | TGTGCCAGCAGCTTCGCGAGGGGCCATAACTATGGCTACACCTTC | CASSFARGHNYGYTF
. | TRBJ2-4 | TRBV11-2 | 15 | . | TGTGCCAGCAGCTCCTACTGGGACAACAAAAACATTCAGTACTTC | CASSSYWDNKNIQYF
. | TRBJ2-7 | TRBV3-1/TRBV3-2 | 21 | . | TGTGCCAGCAGACCCATCGGGACAATAGAATTATCTAGATCCGGGCCCTACGAGCAGTACTTC | CASRPIGTIELSRSGPYEQYF
. | TRBJ1-6 | TRBV4-1 | 15 | . | TGCGCCAGCAGCCAAGAGGCAGACAATTATTCACCCCTCCACTTT | CASSQEADNYSPLHF
. | TRBJ2-7 | TRBV6-5 | 14 | . | TGTGCCAGCAGTTACTCCGGGACTTCCTACGAGCAGTACTTC | CASSYSGTSYEQYF
. | TRBJ2-7 | TRBV5-6 | 14 | . | TGTGCCAGCAGCTTGTTTAGGAGGGACTACGAGCAGTACTTC | CASSLFRRDYEQYF
. | TRBJ2-7 | TRBV7-9 | 15 | . | TGTGCCAGCAGCCGTCGGACAGCTGTAGGGGACGAGCAGTACTTC | CASSRRTAVGDEQYF
. | TRBJ2-2 | TRBV18 | 16 | . | TGTGCCAGCTCACCACTTCAGCTGGGAGGCACCGGGGAGCTGTTTTTT | CASSPLQLGGTGELFF
. | TRBJ2-5 | TRBV12-3/TRBV12-4 | 13 | . | TGTGCCAGCAGATATGACAGAGAAGAGACCCAGTACTTC | CASRYDREETQYF
. | TRBJ2-3 | TRBV5-4 | 16 | TRBD2 | TGTGCCAGCAGCATTAGCGGGGGCCCCAGCACAGATACGCAGTATTTT | CASSISGGPSTDTQYF
. | TRBJ1-5 | TRBV7-8 | 15 | . | TGTGCCAGCAGCTTAGGCCAGGGAGGAACTCAGCCCCAGCATTTT | CASSLGQGGTQPQHF
. | TRBJ1-1 | TRBV9 | 13 | . | TGTGCCAGCAGCGTAGTTAAAAACACTGAAGCTTTCTTT | CASSVVKNTEAFF
. | TRBJ2-1 | TRBV6-1 | 15 | . | TGTGCCAGCAGTGAAGGCGGGACGGGGAAGGGGCAGCAGTTCTTC | CASSEGGTGKGQQFF
. | TRBJ2-1 | TRBV10-3 | 18 | . | TGTGCCATCAGTGATCCCGCCCACGGGGTAACTTCTTACAATGAGCAGTTCTTC | CAISDPAHGVTSYNEQFF
. | TRBJ2-3 | TRBV3-1/TRBV3-2 | 15 | . | TGTGCCAGCAGCCCTCGGGACTCAAGAGCAGATACGCAGTATTTT | CASSPRDSRADTQYF
. | TRBJ1-1 | TRBV9 | 16 | . | TGTGCCAGCAGCGTTGCTACCGGGGCCCTGGGCGGTGAAGCTTTCTTT | CASSVATGALGGEAFF
. | TRBJ1-5 | TRBV19 | 14 | . | TGTGCCAGCCATGGTTCGACTAGCAATCAGCCCCAGCATTTT | CASHGSTSNQPQHF
. | TRBJ1-1 | TRBV19 | 12 | . | TGTGCCGACCACGGGGGGAACACTGAAGCTTTCTTT | CADHGGNTEAFF
. | TRBJ2-7 | TRBV19 | 15 | TRBD1 | TGTGCCAGTAGTCCCGCGGACAGGGGGCACTACGAGCAGTACTTC | CASSPADRGHYEQYF